A selection of T cell receptor beta chains follows, all from one sample in a study of early T cells in non-severe SARS-CoV-2 infection. TCRdb redid the calling of the 5' RACE reads with MiXCR, one entry per CDR3 protein. The sample includes more than 25,000 distinct CDR3 sequences, around 5% of them seen just once. Material: whole blood. These receptors were obtained from an adult who was a healthcare worker with PCR-confirmed SARS-CoV-2 infection or an uninfected control (not recorded which). CDR3s include the opening cysteine and the closing phenylalanine or tryptophan. Fields, in order: CDR3 protein, CDR3 DNA, V gene, D gene, clone size, J gene. The D gene is left open where the match is weak. Not every row has a clone size; where given, it reads once, few, many or a size class.

CDR3 protein: CASSLARYNEQFF; CDR3 DNA: TGTGCCAGCAGCTTGGCACGATACAATGAGCAGTTCTTC; V gene: TRBV5-4; D gene: -; clone size: many; J gene: TRBJ2-1
CDR3 protein: CASMGSPWTEAFF; CDR3 DNA: TGTGCCAGCATGGGGTCTCCGTGGACTGAAGCTTTCTTT; V gene: TRBV4-2; D gene: -; clone size: few; J gene: TRBJ1-1
CDR3 protein: CSVVANMGEQYF; CDR3 DNA: TGCAGCGTTGTGGCAAATATGGGGGAGCAGTACTTC; V gene: TRBV29-1; D gene: -; clone size: many; J gene: TRBJ2-7
CDR3 protein: CSARPGTGRQPQHF; CDR3 DNA: TGCAGTGCTAGACCCGGGACAGGGCGGCAGCCCCAGCATTTT; V gene: TRBV20-1; D gene: TRBD1; clone size: many; J gene: TRBJ1-5
CDR3 protein: CASSLGQANQPQHF; CDR3 DNA: TGTGCCAGCAGCTTGGGACAGGCCAATCAGCCCCAGCATTTT; V gene: TRBV5-6; D gene: -; clone size: many; J gene: TRBJ1-5
CDR3 protein: CTTGVRTDTQYF; CDR3 DNA: TGCACCACAGGGGTTAGGACAGATACGCAGTATTTT; V gene: TRBV20-1; D gene: TRBD1; clone size: -; J gene: TRBJ2-3
CDR3 protein: CASSLLAFTDTQYF; CDR3 DNA: TGTGCCAGCAGCCTACTAGCCTTCACAGATACGCAGTATTTT; V gene: TRBV4-2; D gene: -; clone size: many; J gene: TRBJ2-3
CDR3 protein: CASSSQQDNEQFF; CDR3 DNA: TGTGCCAGCAGCTCTCAACAGGACAATGAGCAGTTCTTC; V gene: TRBV7-6; D gene: -; clone size: many; J gene: TRBJ2-1
CDR3 protein: CASSISAGRGNQPQHF; CDR3 DNA: TGTGCCAGTAGTATCTCCGCAGGGCGGGGGAATCAGCCCCAGCATTTT; V gene: TRBV19; D gene: -; clone size: many; J gene: TRBJ1-5
CDR3 protein: CASSLAVVTSGPEQYF; CDR3 DNA: TGTGCCAGCAGCTTAGCAGTGGTGACTAGCGGGCCGGAGCAGTACTTC; V gene: TRBV7-9; D gene: TRBD2; clone size: many; J gene: TRBJ2-7
CDR3 protein: CASSLGLNEKLFF; CDR3 DNA: TGTGCCAGCAGCTTAGGGCTTAATGAAAAACTGTTTTTT; V gene: TRBV11-2; D gene: -; clone size: -; J gene: TRBJ1-4